This record looks at one T cell receptor beta chain sequence and its context. What it binds is not known. This entry comes from a study of cytomegalovirus exposure and HLA in healthy donors. Study-level information: The 95 to 150 validation repertoires, a later analysis reported, used the same platform as the approximately 700 first-cohort repertoires. The study's findings and limits: Overall, approximately 150 TCR beta chains were annotated as cytomegalovirus-associated. Under in vitro conditions, three CMV-associated chains were confirmed as specific for CMV antigens.

Some clones are missing from TCRdb's copy, which holds only in-frame ones; the method was immunoSEQ multiplex PCR. The repertoire holds approximately 70,000 clones, with approximately 94% as singletons. The CDR3 loop spans 15 amino acids. Losses at the gene ends were 5 bases for V and 1 base for J; bases not matched to a gene: 4. The germline V gene encodes CDR1 SGDLS and CDR2 YYNGEE. While the first cohort had 600 to 800 subjects, the donors belonged to the separate validation cohort of about 130 subjects. The TCR was taken from a woman younger than 30 in good health and CMV-seronegative. V and J are TRBV9 and TRBJ1-5, with 9 bases aligning to TRBD1. The sequenced material came from PBMCs. Written as DNA, the CDR3 is TGTGCCAGCAGTGAACAGGGGGCGAGCAATCAGCCCCAGCATTTT. Protein: CASSEQGASNQPQHF.